These 32 T cell receptor beta chains share one sample of origin, sequenced in a study of T cells expressing NK-cell markers. TCRdb re-called the 5' RACE reads and gives one entry per CDR3 protein, without DNA. The table gives about 260,000 distinct CDR3 sequences; the top ten clones make up 4% to 5% of it. Sequenced sample: blood T cells: a sorted CD56 or NKG2C T cell subset, CD4+ or CD8+ T cells, or bulk PBMC T cells (not recorded which). All receptors come from a woman aged 18-70 years in good health.

This chain links TRBV5-1 with TRBJ2-5. The CDR3 contains 12 residues. CDR1 is SGHRS and CDR2 is YFSETQ in the germline V gene. This CDR3 is CASSFDREAQYF.

The gene calls are TRBV29-1 and TRBJ2-2; lacking DNA, the TRBD1 call made by TCRdb goes unchecked. Germline assignment: CDR1 SQVTM and CDR2 ANQGSEA. The CDR3 is 12 residues long. This CDR3 reads CSVAAGAGELFF.

The CDR3 reads CASGRSYNEQFF. The chain joins TRBV4-1 to TRBJ2-1. Germline lookup yields CDR1 MGHRA and CDR2 YSYEKL. The CDR3 spans 12 residues.

The chain is built from TRBV3-1 and TRBJ2-1. The length of the CDR3 is 14 residues. Germline CDR1 reads LGHDT; CDR2 reads YNNKEL (reference sequence). The CDR3: CASTKRGLYNEQFF.

J is TRBJ2-5 and V is TRBV20-1; TCRdb returns TRBD2, unconfirmable since there is no DNA. The CDR3 consists of 15 residues. Per the germline V gene, CDR1 is DFQATT and CDR2 is SNEGSKA (reference sequence). CDR3 loop: CSAAPAGPGGETQYF.

The rearrangement joins TRBV10-1 to TRBJ2-3. The CDR3 consists of 16 residues. CDR1 and CDR2 (germline): WNHNN, SYGVQD (reference sequence). The CDR3 spells CASSVAASRLQDTQYF.

The chain carries TRBV29-1 and TRBJ2-5; TCRdb gives TRBD1 as the D gene, but with no DNA this cannot be confirmed. The CDR3 length is 15 residues. CDR1 and CDR2 from the germline V gene are SQVTM and ANQGSEA. CDR3 protein: CSVVWASPGRETQYF.

This chain uses TRBV6-1 with TRBJ1-3. The CDR3 length is 13 residues. In germline, CDR1 is MNHNS, CDR2 SASEGT. The CDR3 protein is CASSRTSGNTIYF.

The V gene is TRBV20-1, the J gene TRBJ2-3; TCRdb's D gene call, TRBD1, goes unchecked for lack of DNA. CDR3 length: 15 amino acids. Germline V gene lookup returns CDR1 DFQATT and CDR2 SNEGSKA (reference sequence). The CDR3 sequence: CSAHRGGASTDTQYF.

V usage is TRBV7-2 and J usage is TRBJ2-3. The CDR3 sequence is 13 residues long. Germline values: CDR1 SGHTA, CDR2 FQGNSA. The CDR3 region is CASSLAYLDTQYF.

V is TRBV5-1 and J is TRBJ2-1; no DNA is available, so the TRBD2 call from TCRdb remains unchecked. The V gene's germline CDR1 is SGHRS and CDR2 YFSETQ. The CDR3 runs 17 residues. CDR3 sequence: CASSRGLAGHSYNEQFF.

The chain's CDR3 is CASSYSGEAFF. J is TRBJ1-1 and V is TRBV6-6. The CDR3 is 11 amino acids. The germline CDR1 and CDR2 sequences are MNHNY and SVGAGI (reference sequence).

The chain couples TRBV15 to TRBJ2-5; TCRdb proposes TRBD2, but this gene call is untestable without DNA. The CDR3 runs 15 residues. Germline assignment: CDR1 LNHNV and CDR2 YYDKDF (reference sequence). CDR3: CATSRAKQGGETQYF. The whole variable domain, filled in from reference TRBV15 and TRBJ2-5, reads DAMVIQNPRYQVTQFGKPVTLSCSQTLNHNVMYWYQQKSSQAPKLLFHYYDKDFNNEADTPDNFQSRRPNTSFCFLDIRSPGLGDTAMYLCATSRAKQGGETQYFGPGTRLLVL.

The gene calls are TRBV2 and TRBJ1-1. The CDR3 sequence is 12 residues long. CDR1 is SNHLY, CDR2 FYNNEI, per germline. The CDR3 reads CASSSRRIEAFF.

The V and J genes are TRBV6-1 and TRBJ2-5; TCRdb reports TRBD1, a call that lacks DNA to check it against. Per germline, CDR1 MNHNS and CDR2 SASEGT. This CDR3 region has 16 residues. Here the CDR3 reads CASSDTGGPRQETQYF.

CDR3: CASSLFGLMETQYF. The chain uses TRBV7-7 and TRBJ2-5; the TCRdb call, TRBD2, lacks DNA for checking. The CDR3 runs 14 residues. The germline V gene encodes CDR1 SSHAT and CDR2 FNYEAQ (reference sequence).

This rearrangement joins TRBV20-1 to TRBJ2-3; the TCRdb call, TRBD1, lacks DNA for checking. Germline V lookup: CDR1 DFQATT, CDR2 SNEGSKA (reference sequence). The CDR3 contains 14 residues. This chain's CDR3 is CSARDVGGGAPQYF.

This chain connects TRBV18 to TRBJ1-2; TCRdb picks TRBD1, but there is no DNA to check that call. The CDR3 covers 14 residues. CDR1 is KGHSH, CDR2 LQKENI, per germline. The CDR3 sequence is CASSPPTGLGGYTF.

The V gene is TRBV19, the J gene TRBJ2-2; TCRdb proposes TRBD2, but this gene call is untestable without DNA. Germline V gene lookup returns CDR1 LNHDA and CDR2 SQIVND (reference sequence). The CDR3 is made up of 15 amino acids. Here the CDR3 reads CASSIPGTNTGELFF. The full variable domain, with the rest looked up from reference TRBV19 and TRBJ2-2, is DGGITQSPKYLFRKEGQNVTLSCEQNLNHDAMYWYRQDPGQGLRLIYYSQIVNDFQKGDIAEGYSVSREKKESFPLTVTSAQKNPTAFYLCASSIPGTNTGELFFGEGSRLTVL.

This sequence joins TRBV6-2 or TRBV6-3 and TRBJ2-7; the D call from TCRdb, TRBD2, cannot be confirmed without DNA. This CDR3 has 13 residues. The germline CDR1 and CDR2 sequences are MNHEY and SVGEGT. The CDR3 reads CASSRQGIYEQYF.

V and J are TRBV6-1 and TRBJ1-2; TCRdb calls TRBD1, which cannot be checked without DNA. Germline V gene data show CDR1 as MNHNS and CDR2 as SASEGT. The CDR3 is 14 amino acids. CDR3: CASSNQGAPYGYTF.

This chain connects TRBV7-2 to TRBJ1-5; TCRdb outputs TRBD1, but without DNA this stays unchecked. Germline V lookup: CDR1 SGHTA, CDR2 FQGNSA. CDR3 length equals 15 residues. The CDR3 sequence: CASSLAWTGDQPQHF.

The chain combines TRBV7-2 with TRBJ2-5; as DNA is missing, the TRBD2 call by TCRdb cannot be tested. Germline V lookup: CDR1 SGHTA, CDR2 FQGNSA. The CDR3 totals 17 residues. CDR3: CASSLGFVTSGQETQYF.

V is TRBV7-2 and J is TRBJ1-2; TCRdb proposes TRBD1, but this gene call is untestable without DNA. In germline, CDR1 is SGHTA, CDR2 FQGNSA. The CDR3 consists of 15 residues. This CDR3 is CASSLSGTDAWGYTF.

This sequence joins TRBV7-2 and TRBJ1-5; checking the TCRdb D call of TRBD1 is not possible without DNA. CDR3 size: 14 residues. Germline CDR1 SGHTA, CDR2 FQGNSA. The CDR3 region is CASSETGPNQPQHF.

The chain couples TRBV12-3 or TRBV12-4 to TRBJ1-1. The CDR3 is 13 residues long. The CDR3 protein is CASSLLLNTEAFF.

The chain recombines TRBV18 with TRBJ2-5; with no DNA, the TCRdb D assignment of TRBD2 cannot be verified. CDR1 is KGHSH, CDR2 LQKENI, per germline. The CDR3 runs to 15 residues. CDR3: CASSPPGRAQETQYF.

The rearrangement uses TRBV7-6 and TRBJ2-5; the D call of TRBD2 rests on TCRdb alone, since no DNA is present to check it. The CDR3 totals 14 residues. Germline values: CDR1 SGHVS, CDR2 FNYEAQ. CDR3 amino acids: CASSYGLGGETQYF.

The chain carries TRBV21-1 and TRBJ2-6; TCRdb's D call, TRBD1, is unchecked because there is no DNA. TRBV21-1 has pseudogene status. This CDR3 is built from 19 residues. CDR3 region: CASRKSRAIPDSGANVLTF.

The gene calls are TRBV7-9 and TRBJ2-7; the D call of TRBD2 rests on TCRdb alone, since no DNA is present to check it. The CDR3 totals 14 residues. Looked up from germline, CDR1 is SEHNR and CDR2 is FQNEAQ (reference sequence). CDR3 in amino acids: CASSYSGADYEQYF.

This sequence joins TRBV7-9 and TRBJ2-1. The CDR3 sequence is 15 residues long. Germline V CDR1 and CDR2: SEHNR, FQNEAQ (reference sequence). This CDR3 is CASSSRVGPYNEQFF. The variable domain in full, with the rest retrieved from reference TRBV7-9 and TRBJ2-1, is DTGVSQNPRHKITKRGQNVTFRCDPISEHNRLYWYRQTLGQGPEFLTYFQNEAQLEKSRLLSDRFSAERPKGSFSTLEIQRTEQGDSAMYLCASSSRVGPYNEQFFGPGTRLTVL.

The gene calls are TRBV20-1 and TRBJ1-4; TCRdb's D gene call, TRBD1, goes unchecked for lack of DNA. The CDR3 runs 15 residues. Per germline, CDR1 DFQATT and CDR2 SNEGSKA (reference sequence). The CDR3 here is CSAPPAQAGGEKLFF.